The rows below give T cell receptor beta chains drawn from one sample of a study of CD8+ T cells in alopecia areata. Clones were sequenced by immunoSEQ multiplex PCR, and TCRdb holds only the in-frame ones, with some missing. The table includes approximately 210,000 clones, 66% detected once. This sample comprised CD4+ T cells sorted from blood, obtained at approximately week 42, from a patient treated with tofacitinib. All receptors derive from a human donor with alopecia areata. The CDR3 runs from the conserved cysteine through the conserved F or W. D genes are given only for firm matches. Clone size appears in some rows only: once, few, many, or a class for an expanded clone.

CDR3 DNA	CDR3 protein	D gene	V gene	J gene	CDR3 length	clone size
TGCAGCGCCCGGGGGGGGCAGGGGAAGGATGGCACAGATACGCAGTATTTT	CSARGGQGKDGTDTQYF	TRBD2	TRBV29-1	TRBJ2-3	17	few
TGTGCCAGCAGCCCACAGGGATCGAACACCGGGGAGCTGTTTTTT	CASSPQGSNTGELFF	.	TRBV11-2	TRBJ2-2	15	few
TGCGCCAGCAGCTTACAGGGGGCGACGAACACTGAAGCTTTCTTT	CASSLQGATNTEAFF	TRBD1	TRBV5-1	TRBJ1-1	15	once
TGCAGCGTTGAACCGGCGGGGAACACTGAAGCTTTCTTT	CSVEPAGNTEAFF	.	TRBV29-1	TRBJ1-1	13	once
TGTGCCAGCAGTACACGGACAGTCCTAGCCAAAAACATTCAGTACTTC	CASSTRTVLAKNIQYF	.	TRBV27	TRBJ2-4	16	.
TGCGCCAGCAGCCAAGATCCAGGGCTCCGGGGTTCACCCCTCCACTTT	CASSQDPGLRGSPLHF	.	TRBV4-1	TRBJ1-6	16	.
TGTGCCTGGAAAGTAGGACAATTCAATTCACCCCTCCACTTT	CAWKVGQFNSPLHF	.	TRBV30	TRBJ1-6	14	.
TGTGCCAGCAGCTCGAACCGGCCGGTGAACACTGAAGCTTTCTTT	CASSSNRPVNTEAFF	.	TRBV7-9	TRBJ1-1	15	.
TGCGCCAGCAGCCAACCTTCGACAGGGGGGAACACTGAAGCTTTCTTT	CASSQPSTGGNTEAFF	TRBD1	TRBV4-1	TRBJ1-1	16	.
TGCGCCAGCAGCCAAGCGGGGGAGTGGGCTACGCAGTATTTT	CASSQAGEWATQYF	.	TRBV4-1	TRBJ2-3	14	.
TGTGCCAGCAGTGGACCTGAAATGAACACTGAAGCTTTCTTT	CASSGPEMNTEAFF	.	TRBV2	TRBJ1-1	14	.
TGTGCCTGGAGTGTGAGGAAGGAACCCCTCCACTTT	CAWSVRKEPLHF	.	TRBV30	TRBJ1-6	12	once
TGCGCCTGGAGTTTTCGGACAGGCCCGGCTAACTATGGCTACACCTTC	CAWSFRTGPANYGYTF	TRBD1	TRBV30	TRBJ1-2	16	.
TGCGCCAGCAGCCGTACTCAGGGCCCGCGGGACACCGGGGAGCTGTTTTTT	CASSRTQGPRDTGELFF	.	TRBV5-1	TRBJ2-2	17	.
TGTGCCAGCAGCCAAGGACCTCAGAGCTCCTACAATGAGCAGTTCTTC	CASSQGPQSSYNEQFF	.	TRBV14	TRBJ2-1	16	.
TGTGCCAGCAGCTCACTCTACGAGCAGTACTTC	CASSSLYEQYF	.	TRBV7-2	TRBJ2-7	11	.
TGCAGTGCTAGAGGGGGCGAGCAGTACTTC	CSARGGEQYF	.	TRBV20-1	TRBJ2-7	10	.
TGTGCCAGTAGTATTCTAGCGGGGGGCACCGGGGAGCTGTTTTTT	CASSILAGGTGELFF	TRBD2	TRBV19	TRBJ2-2	15	.
TGTGCCAGCAGCGCACAGGCCTACGAGCAGTACTTC	CASSAQAYEQYF	.	TRBV11-2	TRBJ2-7	12	.
TGTGCCAGCAGCGCCGGACTAGCCCCAGATACGCAGTATTTT	CASSAGLAPDTQYF	TRBD2	TRBV7-9	TRBJ2-3	14	.
TGCAGCGTGGGGCCCCTTCGTGGGGACATTCAGTACTTC	CSVGPLRGDIQYF	.	TRBV29-1	TRBJ2-4	13	.
TGTGCCTGGAGTTACATGGGCGAGCAGTACTTC	CAWSYMGEQYF	.	TRBV30	TRBJ2-7	11	.
TGTGCCAGCAGCGGCCGGAGCGCGGGCTATGAGCAGTTCTTC	CASSGRSAGYEQFF	.	TRBV7-2	TRBJ2-1	14	.
TGTGCCTGGAGTGGAGTGGGTAGCAATCAGCCCCAGCATTTT	CAWSGVGSNQPQHF	.	TRBV30	TRBJ1-5	14	.
TGTGCCAGCAGCGAGGATCTGAACACTGAAGCTTTCTTT	CASSEDLNTEAFF	.	TRBV5-6	TRBJ1-1	13	.
TGCAGCGTTAGACAGGGCGGTGAAGCTTTCTTT	CSVRQGGEAFF	TRBD1	TRBV29-1	TRBJ1-1	11	.
TGTGCCAGCAGTTACAACCTTAGGGAGACCCAGTACTTC	CASSYNLRETQYF	.	TRBV2	TRBJ2-5	13	.
TGTGCCAGCAGTCTTTTGGGGGGAGGTGAAGCTTTCTTT	CASSLLGGGEAFF	.	TRBV14	TRBJ1-1	13	.
TGTGCAACAAAACCCCGGGACGGTTATGAAAAACTGTTTTTT	CATKPRDGYEKLFF	.	TRBV15	TRBJ1-4	14	.
TGCAGCGTTGTTGCCGCAGGGTACGAGCAGTACTTC	CSVVAAGYEQYF	.	TRBV29-1	TRBJ2-7	12	few
TGTGCCACCAAGGGAGGGGAATGGGATGGCTACACCTTC	CATKGGEWDGYTF	.	TRBV15	TRBJ1-2	13	.
TGTGCCAGCACCACACAGGGGGCTGGTCAGCCCCAGCATTTT	CASTTQGAGQPQHF	TRBD1	TRBV27	TRBJ1-5	14	.
TGTGCCTGGAGTCGGCAGGGGAACCTCTATGGCTACACCTTC	CAWSRQGNLYGYTF	.	TRBV30	TRBJ1-2	14	once
TGTGCCAGCAGCTTAGACACGGCGGTTTCCTACGAGCAGTACTTC	CASSLDTAVSYEQYF	.	TRBV7-2	TRBJ2-7	15	few
TGCGCCAGCAGTGACATAGGTGCCCCTCCAGATACGCAGTATTTT	CASSDIGAPPDTQYF	.	TRBV10-2	TRBJ2-3	15	.
TGTGCCAGCAGCCTCGACAGGGGGCTTGGAGAGACCCAGTACTTC	CASSLDRGLGETQYF	TRBD1	TRBV11-2	TRBJ2-5	15	.
TGTGCCATCAGGCGGGGGACAGGGGAAGGGGCCAACGTCCTGACTTTC	CAIRRGTGEGANVLTF	TRBD1	TRBV10-3	TRBJ2-6	16	.
TGTGCCAGCAGGGAATTCGGGGAGCTGTTTTTT	CASREFGELFF	.	TRBV2	TRBJ2-2	11	.
TGTGCCACCAGCCCATTTGTTGAGGTCTTAGGCTACACCTTC	CATSPFVEVLGYTF	.	TRBV15	TRBJ1-2	14	.
TGTGCCAGCAGCCCTACTGCCAGCACAGATACGCAGTATTTT	CASSPTASTDTQYF	.	TRBV6-1	TRBJ2-3	14	.
TGCGCCAGCAGTCAATCTCTTCCGGATCAGCCCCAGCATTTT	CASSQSLPDQPQHF	.	TRBV23-1	TRBJ1-5	14	.
TGTGCCAGCAGCGTGGGAGGGTCTACCTACGAGCAGTACTTC	CASSVGGSTYEQYF	TRBD2	TRBV9	TRBJ2-7	14	.
TGTGCCAGCGGGAGACGGAACACTGAAGCTTTCTTT	CASGRRNTEAFF	.	TRBV13	TRBJ1-1	12	.
TGTGCCAGCAGCTTGCGGGACAGGGGGAGGCTCTTC	CASSLRDRGRLF	TRBD1	TRBV5-4	TRBJ2-1	12	few
TGTGCCAGCAGCCAAGACTGGGTGACCGAGCAGTACTTC	CASSQDWVTEQYF	.	TRBV7-2	TRBJ2-7	13	many
TGTGCCAGCAGCTTGGACAATGAGCAGTTCTTC	CASSLDNEQFF	.	TRBV5-6	TRBJ2-1	11	.
TGTGCCTGGAGTGTAAAGTTAGCGGGGGGCTCCTACGAGCAGTACTTC	CAWSVKLAGGSYEQYF	TRBD2	TRBV30	TRBJ2-7	16	.
TGTGCCAGCAGCCGCTGGGCGGCCTACGAGCAGTACTTC	CASSRWAAYEQYF	.	TRBV14	TRBJ2-7	13	.
TGTGCCAGCAGCCCAGGGGACCGATACACAGATACGCAGTATTTT	CASSPGDRYTDTQYF	.	TRBV7-6	TRBJ2-3	15	few
TGTGCCTGGAGTTTCGGGATCTATGGCTACACCTTC	CAWSFGIYGYTF	.	TRBV30	TRBJ1-2	12	few
TGTGCCAGCAGTTTCCAACTAGCGGCCTCCTACGAGCAGTACTTC	CASSFQLAASYEQYF	TRBD2	TRBV27	TRBJ2-7	15	.
TGTGCCAGCAGCCTACGTGGTGAAGCTTTCTTT	CASSLRGEAFF	.	TRBV28	TRBJ1-1	11	.
TGCGCCAGCAGCTTGGAAACAGGGAGCTCCTACGAGCAGTACTTC	CASSLETGSSYEQYF	.	TRBV5-1	TRBJ2-7	15	few
TGCGCCAGCAGCCAAGAAAGCTCTGGGGCCAACGTCCTGACTTTC	CASSQESSGANVLTF	.	TRBV4-3	TRBJ2-6	15	.
TGTGCCAGCAGCCGCGCCGGCGGGACAGGGGTTTACGAGCAGTACTTC	CASSRAGGTGVYEQYF	TRBD1	TRBV14	TRBJ2-7	16	.
TGTGCCTGCCGGACAGACTCCTACAATGAGCAGTTCTTC	CACRTDSYNEQFF	.	TRBV30	TRBJ2-1	13	.
TGCGCCAGCAGCTTGCCCCGTGGGGTCAATGAGCAGTTCTTC	CASSLPRGVNEQFF	.	TRBV5-1	TRBJ2-1	14	.